This is a list of T cell receptor beta chains from one sample in a study of OX40 agonist ivuxolimab in advanced cancers. This table comes from immunoSEQ multiplex PCR, and its TCRdb copy is limited to in-frame clones, with some not included. Among about 68,000 clones listed, roughly 84% were seen once. The starting material was CD4+ or CD8+ T cells sorted from blood, obtained in a trial of the OX40 agonist ivuxolimab. The receptors here all came from an adult with an advanced solid tumor such as melanoma, head and neck, liver or kidney cancer. Both conserved end residues are part of each CDR3. D genes are given only for firm matches. A row's size may be missing; if present it is once, few, many or a size class.

cdr3_aa cdr3_nt j_call clone_size d_call v_call
CASSERRDYNSPLHF TGTGCCAGCTCCGAGAGACGGGACTATAATTCACCCCTCCACTTT TRBJ1-6 . . TRBV2
CASSKDTNTQYF TGCGCCAGCAGCAAGGACACGAATACGCAGTATTTT TRBJ2-3 . . TRBV5-1
CASSLPGRGGRNTQYF TGTGCCAGCAGCTTACCCGGGCGGGGGGGCCGAAATACGCAGTATTTT TRBJ2-3 . TRBD2 TRBV7-2
CASSQEVDPGYSNQPQHF TGCGCCAGCAGCCAAGAAGTTGACCCGGGCTATAGCAATCAGCCCCAGCATTTT TRBJ1-5 . . TRBV4-3
CASSLILDTSSYEQYF TGTGCCAGCAGCTTGATTCTGGACACCTCCTCCTACGAGCAGTACTTC TRBJ2-7 once . TRBV5-4
CASSYSVDGGYTF TGTGCCAGCAGTTACTCGGTCGACGGGGGCTACACCTTC TRBJ1-2 . . TRBV6-5
CASSYSRENNQPQHF TGTGCCAGCAGCTACAGCCGAGAGAACAATCAGCCCCAGCATTTT TRBJ1-5 . . TRBV6-1
CASSLERDQPQHF TGTGCCAGCAGCTTGGAGAGGGATCAGCCCCAGCATTTT TRBJ1-5 few . TRBV5-8
CASGLVPGSNVLTF TGTGCTAGTGGTTTGGTACCGGGGTCCAACGTCCTGACTTTC TRBJ2-6 . . TRBV12-5
CASSYSKDLGGYTF TGTGCCAGCAGTTACTCGAAGGATCTCGGGGGCTACACCTTC TRBJ1-2 . . TRBV6-5
CASSPEGGSYNEQFF TGTGCCAGCTCACCAGAAGGAGGCTCCTACAATGAGCAGTTCTTC TRBJ2-1 . . TRBV18
CASSPWEGGNTQYF TGTGCCAGCTCACCATGGGAGGGAGGGAATACGCAGTATTTT TRBJ2-3 . TRBD2 TRBV18
CASSVAAYGTGTYEQYF TGTGCCAGCAGCGTAGCTGCTTATGGGACAGGGACCTACGAGCAGTACTTC TRBJ2-7 . TRBD1 TRBV9
CASSLVGAEQYF TGTGCCAGCAGCTTAGTAGGGGCCGAGCAGTACTTC TRBJ2-7 . . TRBV7-2
CASSLTSGAYTGELFF TGCGCCAGCAGTTTAACTAGCGGGGCGTACACCGGGGAGCTGTTTTTT TRBJ2-2 . TRBD2 TRBV5-1
CASSHSLAPGTTYEQYF TGCGCCAGCAGCCACTCCTTGGCCCCAGGGACAACCTACGAGCAGTACTTC TRBJ2-7 . . TRBV4-3
CASSYGSGSEAFF TGTGCCAGCAGTTACGGCAGTGGCTCTGAAGCTTTCTTT TRBJ1-1 . . TRBV25-1
CASSPQPLPTYEQYF TGTGCCAGCTCACCTCAGCCACTACCTACCTACGAGCAGTACTTC TRBJ2-7 . . TRBV18
CASSWEGATYEQYF TGTGCCAGCAGCTGGGAAGGAGCCACCTACGAGCAGTACTTC TRBJ2-7 . . TRBV5-6
CASSLGLAGGPSSYNEQFF TGCGCCAGCAGCTTGGGACTAGCGGGGGGTCCGTCCTCCTACAATGAGCAGTTCTTC TRBJ2-1 . TRBD2 TRBV5-1
CASSQDNRAHEQYF TGCGCCAGCAGCCAAGATAACAGGGCTCACGAGCAGTACTTC TRBJ2-7 few . TRBV4-1
CASSPTGEWVNTEAFF TGTGCCAGCAGTCCGACAGGGGAGTGGGTGAACACTGAAGCTTTCTTT TRBJ1-1 . TRBD1 TRBV9
CASSSSSDEQYF TGTGCCAGCAGCTCCTCTAGCGACGAGCAGTACTTC TRBJ2-7 . . TRBV7-9
CASPDYGYTF TGTGCCAGTCCCGATTATGGCTACACCTTC TRBJ1-2 . . TRBV27
CAVAAGGAQDEQYF TGTGCGGTGGCTGCGGGGGGGGCCCAGGACGAGCAGTACTTC TRBJ2-7 few TRBD2 TRBV19
CASMVAGPITGELFF TGTGCCAGCATGGTTGCGGGACCGATCACCGGGGAGCTGTTTTTT TRBJ2-2 once . TRBV27
CASSQEGGTETQYF TGCGCCAGCAGCCAAGAAGGTGGTACGGAAACGCAGTATTTT TRBJ2-3 . . TRBV4-3
CASRPRRDRENTEAFF TGTGCCAGCCGCCCCCGAAGGGACAGGGAGAACACTGAAGCTTTCTTT TRBJ1-1 . TRBD1 TRBV19
CAIRDSQETQYF TGTGCCATCAGGGACAGCCAAGAGACCCAGTACTTC TRBJ2-5 . . TRBV10-3
CASSPSRDIYQETQYF TGTGCCAGCTCACCATCGAGAGACATCTACCAAGAGACCCAGTACTTC TRBJ2-5 . . TRBV18
CASSIVGAGELFF TGTGCCAGTAGTATAGTCGGGGCCGGGGAGCTGTTTTTT TRBJ2-2 . . TRBV19
CATRTSGTDTQYF TGTGCCACCCGGACTAGCGGGACAGATACGCAGTATTTT TRBJ2-3 . TRBD2 TRBV15